This entry lists 9 T cell receptor beta chains sequenced from one sample in a study of OX40 agonist ivuxolimab in advanced cancers. Sequenced by immunoSEQ multiplex PCR; TCRdb stores in-frame clones only, minus some. This sample yields about 45,000 clones, of which approximately 91% are seen a single time; under 20% belongs to the top ten. This material consisted of CD4+ or CD8+ T cells sorted from blood, taken in a trial of the OX40 agonist ivuxolimab. These receptors all stem from an adult with an advanced solid tumor such as melanoma, head and neck, liver or kidney cancer.

The chain recombines TRBV6-1 with TRBJ2-7; 9 positions match TRBD2. V was clipped by 1 base and J by 3 bases; unmatched bases: 7. Germline-derived CDR1 and CDR2 are MNHNS and SASEGT. The CDR3 runs 16 residues. CDR3 protein: CASSEGGGAMIYEQYF. CDR3 bases: TGTGCCAGCAGTGAAGGCGGGGGGGCGATGATCTACGAGCAGTACTTC.

The chain links TRBV7-6 to TRBJ2-7; 13 bases fit TRBD2. V lost 1 base and J lost 3; bases outside the gene matches: 0. Germline V gives CDR1 SGHVS, CDR2 FNYEAQ. This CDR3 has 15 amino acids. CDR3 DNA: TGTGCCAGCAGCTTAGGACTAGCGGGGGGCTACGAGCAGTACTTC. This codes for CASSLGLAGGYEQYF.

The chain has TRBV4-1 and TRBJ2-3; no definite D call. The CDR3 is made up of 19 amino acids. The germline V and J ends were trimmed by 1 base and 4 bases, with 24 bases remaining between them. Germline V lookup: CDR1 MGHRA, CDR2 YSYEKL. CDR3 sequence (DNA): TGCGCCAGCAGCCAAGCGGGCCCTACAGCGAACTCCCGGGCAGATACGCAGTATTTT. Protein: CASSQAGPTANSRADTQYF.

V usage is TRBV5-1 and J usage is TRBJ2-3; TRBD1 matches at 9 bases. The V and J ends lost 3 bases and 3 bases, in that order; junction bases with no gene match: 2. CDR3 length: 14 amino acids. Per the germline V gene, CDR1 is SGHRS and CDR2 is YFSETQ. CDR3 region: CASSYGTGTDTQYF. Here the CDR3 DNA reads TGCGCCAGCAGCTACGGGACAGGGACAGATACGCAGTATTTT.

The chain carries TRBV28 and TRBJ1-4, with 8 bases lining up with TRBD1. J was trimmed by 10 bases and V by 5 bases; bases with no gene match: 12. Germline V gene lookup returns CDR1 MDHEN and CDR2 SYDVKM. CDR3 length: 15 amino acids. CDR3: CASSDSTGATGKLFF. As DNA, the CDR3 is TGTGCCAGCAGTGATTCGACAGGGGCCACGGGAAAACTGTTTTTT.

The chain recombines TRBV2 with TRBJ2-2; D gene unclear. Germline V gene sequence: CDR1 SNHLY, CDR2 FYNNEI. This CDR3 contains 15 residues. V was clipped by 6 bases and J by 2 bases, with 13 bases between them. CDR3 sequence (DNA): TGTGCCAGCAGCGGCGGAACTTCTAACACCGGGGAGCTGTTTTTT. Protein: CASSGGTSNTGELFF. Supplemented by reference TRBV2 and TRBJ2-2, the full variable domain reads EPEVTQTPSHQVTQMGQEVILRCVPISNHLYFYWYRQILGQKVEFLVSFYNNEISEKSEIFDDQFSVERPDGSNFTLKIRSTKLEDSAMYFCASSGGTSNTGELFFGEGSRLTVL.

Written as DNA, the CDR3 is TGCAGCGGCGGACAGGGTACCAACACTGAAGCTTTCTTT. It encodes CSGGQGTNTEAFF. This rearrangement joins TRBV29-1 to TRBJ1-1; 8 bases fit TRBD1. V was clipped by 7 bases and J by 2 bases; unmatched bases: 6. There are 13 residues in the CDR3. Looked up from germline, CDR1 is SQVTM and CDR2 is ANQGSEA.

V usage is TRBV15 and J usage is TRBJ1-4; TRBD1 might be the D (6 bases). CDR3 size: 15 residues. Germline-derived CDR1 and CDR2 are LNHNV and YYDKDF (reference sequence). Trimming pared 9 bases from V and 8 bases from J, leaving 22 bases between. The CDR3 spells CATGTGRGPLEKLFF. The CDR3 DNA is TGTGCCACAGGTACAGGGAGGGGACCCCTCGAAAAACTGTTTTTT.

The chain is built from TRBV5-6 and TRBJ1-1, with unresolved D. The CDR3 is made up of 12 amino acids. CDR1 is SGHDT and CDR2 is YYEEEE in the germline V gene. Trimming took off 2 bases at V and 4 bases at J, with 6 bases between the two ends. CDR3 sequence: CASSFLGTEAFF. CDR3 coding DNA: TGTGCCAGCAGCTTCCTAGGCACTGAAGCTTTCTTT.